Presented here are 10 T cell receptor beta chains from one specimen sequenced in a study of cytomegalovirus exposure and HLA in healthy donors. 60 Vbeta and 13 Jbeta primers were used in PCR. Sequenced by immunoSEQ multiplex PCR; TCRdb stores in-frame clones only, minus some. The sample holds some 110,000 clones, roughly 66% seen once. The sequencing sample was made of PBMCs. Receptor source: a woman younger than 45 in good health and CMV-seronegative.

The chain combines TRBV10-3 with TRBJ2-5; 9 positions match TRBD1. Trimming cost V 0 bases and J 2 bases; bases outside gene matches: 10. Germline V gene sequence: CDR1 ENHRY, CDR2 SYGVKD. This CDR3 region has 18 residues. The CDR3 DNA sequence: TGTGCCATCAGTGAGTCGACTCTAAGGGACAGGGATCAAGAGACCCAGTACTTC. It yields the protein CAISESTLRDRDQETQYF.

The chain combines TRBV28 with TRBJ2-5; 7 bases are shared with TRBD1. V lost 5 bases and J lost 5; bases outside the gene matches: 14. This CDR3 spans 16 amino acids. Germline V gene lookup returns CDR1 MDHEN and CDR2 SYDVKM. For the CDR3, the DNA is TGTGCCAGCAGTCTAATACAACAGGGGTTACGGGAGACCCAGTACTTC. Protein product: CASSLIQQGLRETQYF.

Only a few counts were recorded for this clone. The chain uses TRBV20-1 and TRBJ2-1, with 8 bases that match TRBD2. CDR3 length equals 10 residues. The V gene's germline CDR1 is DFQATT and CDR2 SNEGSKA (reference sequence). CDR3 protein: CSPSGLEQFF. The CDR3 DNA sequence: TGCAGCCCTAGCGGGCTTGAGCAGTTCTTC.

This chain joins TRBV6-1 and TRBJ1-3; D gene unclear. In germline, CDR1 is MNHNS, CDR2 SASEGT. CDR3 length equals 14 residues. Trimming left V 4 bases short and J 5 bases short, with 12 bases between. The CDR3 loop is CASSVQYTRNTIYF. The CDR3 DNA reads as TGTGCCAGCAGTGTACAGTACACCCGAAACACCATATATTTT.

The chain employs TRBV29-1 and TRBJ2-3, with no clear D. Trimming cost V 4 bases and J 6 bases, with 11 bases left between them. This CDR3 comprises 12 residues. Germline V lookup: CDR1 SQVTM, CDR2 ANQGSEA. In DNA, the CDR3 is TGCAGCGTTGGAGGTCGGTTGGATACGCAGTATTTT. This translates into CSVGGRLDTQYF.

This clone was seen only a few times. V and J are TRBV9 and TRBJ2-7; 8 nucleotides line up with TRBD2. Germline V gives CDR1 SGDLS, CDR2 YYNGEE. Germline trimming cut 2 bases from V and 2 bases from J; bases unmatched to any gene: 6. There are 15 residues in the CDR3. CDR3 sequence reads: CASSVSGARTYEQYF. Here the CDR3 DNA reads TGTGCCAGCAGCGTTAGCGGGGCTCGAACCTACGAGCAGTACTTC.

The V and J genes are TRBV6-1 and TRBJ1-5; TRBD1 might be the D (6 bases). V shed 8 bases and J shed 6 bases, with 17 bases lying between them. CDR1 and CDR2 (germline): MNHNS, SASEGT. The length of the CDR3 is 14 residues. The CDR3 DNA reads as TGTGCCAGCTTGGAGCCAGGGGATAGTCAGCCCCAGCATTTT. It translates to CASLEPGDSQPQHF.

This chain uses TRBV28 with TRBJ2-7; 11 nucleotides align to TRBD2. The CDR3 is 17 amino acids. J was trimmed by 3 bases and V by 10 bases; bases with no gene match: 17. Germline values: CDR1 MDHEN, CDR2 SYDVKM. The CDR3 nucleotides read TGTGCCACCTGGGGCTGGCTAGCGGGAGGTTTGATCTACGAGCAGTACTTC. Its translation is CATWGWLAGGLIYEQYF. Drawing the rest from reference TRBV28 and TRBJ2-7, the complete variable domain is DVKVTQSSRYLVKRTGEKVFLECVQDMDHENMFWYRQDPGLGLRLIYFSYDVKMKEKGDIPEGYSVSREKKERFSLILESASTNQTSMYLCATWGWLAGGLIYEQYFGPGTRLTVT.

The genes are TRBV28 and TRBJ1-2; a weak D match, TRBD1 (6 bases). The CDR3 spans 16 residues. Germline V gene data show CDR1 as MDHEN and CDR2 as SYDVKM. V lost 9 bases, J lost 4 bases, and 24 bases lay in between. In DNA form, the CDR3 reads TGTGCCAGTCAGGGGTATCCTCGGGCGGGGGCCTATGGCTACACCTTC. Amino acids: CASQGYPRAGAYGYTF.

The chain couples TRBV15 to TRBJ1-6, with D unresolved. The CDR3 contains 15 residues. Per germline, CDR1 LNHNV and CDR2 YYDKDF (reference sequence). Trimming left V 1 base short and J 10 bases short, with 14 bases between. The CDR3 DNA is TGTGCCACCAGCAGAGTTAAGGGAGGTCAGTCACCCCTCCACTTT. Its translation: CATSRVKGGQSPLHF.